This TCR beta chain was captured in a study of shared clonotypes between healthy human individuals. Authors' data handling: Junction-only sequences produced by ImmunoSEQ had no quality scores, so filtering differed. Some clones are missing from TCRdb's copy, which holds only in-frame ones; the method was immunoSEQ multiplex PCR. For V, J and clone size, that table is used; D and trimming come from the DNA. Among roughly 2 million clones listed, approximately 94% were seen once. This CDR3 has 14 amino acids. The germline CDR1 and CDR2 sequences are MNHEY and SMNVEV (reference sequence). V was clipped by 3 bases and J by 9 bases; unmatched bases: 10.

Sequenced material: naive CD4+ T cells sorted from blood. Subset here: CD45RA+ positively selected. This TCR was sampled from a man aged 18 to 29 in good health. J is TRBJ2-7 and V is TRBV27; 8 bases map to TRBD1. In DNA, the CDR3 is TGTGCCAGCAGTTTCAAACCGGGACAGGCTGTGCAGTACTTC. Translation: CASSFKPGQAVQYF.